This entry lists 13 T cell receptor beta chains sequenced from one sample in a study of T cell repertoires in cytomegalovirus infection. TCRdb re-called the reads with MiXCR, one entry per CDR3 protein. The sample yields about 770,000 distinct CDR3 sequences, 25% to 35% seen once. No antigen is known for these receptors. The material sequenced was cultured CD8+ T cells from PBMCs, taken from culture after CMV antigen stimulation. The origin of the receptors is a human donor in good health (CMV status not recorded). Some clones in this sample may be carry-over from other donors' samples.

This clonotype was counted at least ten times. The CDR3 nucleotides read TGTGCCAGCAGTTACTCGGGGGCAGTGCCCCTGTACTTC. It translates to CASSYSGAVPLYF. The J gene is TRBJ2-7, the V gene TRBV6-5; D may be TRBD1 (6 bases). Germline CDR1 and CDR2: MNHEY and SVGAGI. This CDR3 has 13 amino acids. The V gene lost 0 bases and the J gene lost 12 bases, with 15 bases spanning the gap.

V and J are TRBV27 and TRBJ1-2, with 7 bases identical to TRBD1. V shed 6 bases, J shed 2 bases, and the junction held 9 bases outside the gene matches. Germline-derived CDR1 and CDR2 are MNHEY and SMNVEV (reference sequence). The CDR3 sequence is 15 residues long. The CDR3: CASSPGTAPNYGYTF. For the CDR3, the DNA is TGTGCCAGCAGCCCCGGGACAGCCCCGAACTATGGCTACACCTTC.

Many counts were recorded for this clonotype. The chain uses TRBV7-6 and TRBJ2-7; D is possibly TRBD2 (5 bases). Per the germline V gene, CDR1 is SGHVS and CDR2 is FNYEAQ. V lost 3 bases and J lost 4, with 10 bases in between. The CDR3 totals 13 residues. The CDR3 nucleotides read TGTGCCAGCAGCTTGGGAGCCCTATACGAGCAGTACGTC. The encoded protein is CASSLGALYEQYV.

The chain recombines TRBV12-3 or TRBV12-4 with TRBJ1-2, with D unresolved. The length of the CDR3 is 12 residues. Trimming removed 7 bases from V and 6 bases from J, with 12 bases in between. CDR3 sequence (DNA): TGTGCCAGCATGTCTGTCCGGGATGGCTACACCTTC. Its translation is CASMSVRDGYTF.

V is TRBV7-9 and J is TRBJ2-1; 11 nucleotides line up with TRBD1. The J segment lost 10 bases and the V segment lost 5 bases, leaving 10 bases of the junction unmatched. This CDR3 has 15 residues. Germline V gene lookup returns CDR1 SEHNR and CDR2 FQNEAQ (reference sequence). The CDR3 DNA sequence: TGTGCCAGCAGCCCGTCAGGACAGGGGGCGGGGGAGCAGTTCTTC. It encodes CASSPSGQGAGEQFF.

The sample holds many counts of this clonotype. This sequence joins TRBV6-5 and TRBJ1-3; TRBD1 matches at 7 bases. This CDR3 region has 18 residues. With 0 bases clipped from V and 5 bases from J, the junction kept 13 bases outside the gene matches. Germline CDR1 is MNHEY and CDR2 is SVGAGI. The CDR3 region is CASSYSGTVVDHRNTIYF. CDR3 DNA sequence: TGTGCCAGCAGTTACTCCGGGACAGTCGTTGATCACCGAAACACCATATATTTT.

V is TRBV3-1 and J is TRBJ2-5; 8 nucleotides align to TRBD1. The CDR3 covers 16 residues. Unmatched junction bases numbered 6, after V lost 1 base and J lost 2 bases. In germline, CDR1 is LGHDT, CDR2 YNNKEL (reference sequence). The CDR3 here is CASSQVKRTGQETQYF. The CDR3 DNA reads as TGTGCCAGCAGCCAAGTAAAGCGGACAGGGCAAGAGACCCAGTACTTC.

The chain couples TRBV10-3 to TRBJ2-3; TRBD2 matches 7 bases. The CDR3 is 15 residues long. V lost 2 bases, J lost 5 bases, and 7 bases stayed unmatched. The germline gives CDR1 ENHRY, CDR2 SYGVKD. The CDR3 spells CAISEKAGPEDTQYF. The CDR3 nucleotides are TGTGCCATCAGTGAGAAAGCGGGGCCGGAAGATACGCAGTATTTT.

This chain links TRBV29-1 with TRBJ2-1; the D gene is possibly TRBD1 (5 bases). The germline V gene encodes CDR1 SQVTM and CDR2 ANQGSEA. The CDR3 covers 12 residues. V lost 5 bases to trimming and J lost 8 bases, with 13 bases between them. This CDR3 is CSVPGPVDEQFF. CDR3 nucleotides: TGCAGCGTTCCAGGGCCGGTGGATGAGCAGTTCTTC.

In this sample, this clonotype turned up a few times. The J gene is TRBJ2-6, the V gene TRBV10-3; 12 bases agree with TRBD2. The CDR3 is made up of 18 amino acids. J was trimmed by 4 bases and V by 1 base; bases with no gene match: 5. Germline V gives CDR1 ENHRY, CDR2 SYGVKD. In nucleotides, the CDR3 is TGTGCCATCAGTGAGTGGCTAGCGGGGGGGTCCGGGGCCAACGTCCTGACTTTC. Its protein product is CAISEWLAGGSGANVLTF.

The CDR3 region has the DNA TGTGCCAGCAGTGACGACCCCTACAATGAGCAGTTCTTC. This sequence encodes CASSDDPYNEQFF. The chain combines TRBV2 with TRBJ2-1; no firm D call. The length of the CDR3 is 13 residues. Germline V gives CDR1 SNHLY, CDR2 FYNNEI. The ends were cut back, 3 bases at V and 2 bases at J, with 5 bases in the middle.

The chain recombines TRBV3-1 with TRBJ2-2; D may be TRBD2 (6 bases). The V end was cut by 0 bases, the J end by 1 base, with 12 bases between. Per germline, CDR1 LGHDT and CDR2 YNNKEL (reference sequence). This CDR3 spans 17 amino acids. The CDR3 loop is CASSQDWRARNTGELFF. CDR3 nucleotide sequence: TGTGCCAGCAGCCAAGATTGGAGGGCGCGGAACACCGGGGAGCTGTTTTTT.

The genes are TRBV6-2 or TRBV6-3 and TRBJ2-1; D is unclear. The germline V gene has CDR1 MNHEY and CDR2 SVGEGT. CDR3 length equals 13 residues. Trimming took 0 bases from V and 7 from J, leaving 7 bases between them. The CDR3 sequence: CASSYSKRNEQFF. As DNA, the CDR3 is TGTGCCAGCAGTTACTCGAAGCGTAATGAGCAGTTCTTC.